The 17 T cell receptor beta chains given below trace back to one sample, sequenced in a study of cytomegalovirus exposure and HLA in healthy donors (dated by TCRdb to 2017 to 2019). The library was built by means of the immunoSEQ multiplex PCR assay. For the multiplex PCR, a mixture combining 60 forward primers for TCR Vbeta segments and 13 reverse primers for TCR Jbeta segments was used. TCRdb carries this immuneACCESS record with in-frame sequences only. Its versions omit some clonotypes, under half of them owing to an unresolved V gene in the studies checked, with the rest unexplained. The sample table shows approximately 300,000 clones, and just under 85% are seen once. Approximately 2% of the sample is taken by the ten largest. What was sequenced was PBMCs. These receptors all come from a woman aged 40 to 50 in good health and CMV-seropositive.

The gene calls are TRBV7-2 and TRBJ1-2; 7 bases agree with TRBD1. The CDR3 is 16 amino acids. The V segment lost 5 bases and the J segment 4 bases; nucleotides outside the gene matches: 13. Germline V gene data show CDR1 as SGHTA and CDR2 as FQGNSA. This CDR3 is CASSGRDSVGPYGYTF. In nucleotides, the CDR3 is TGTGCCAGCAGCGGCCGGGACAGCGTAGGGCCCTATGGCTACACCTTC.

J is TRBJ2-1 and V is TRBV19; a possible D gene is TRBD2 (5 bases). The CDR3 is made up of 15 amino acids. CDR1 is LNHDA, CDR2 SQIVND, per germline (reference sequence). Trimming took 1 base from V and 5 from J, leaving 12 bases between them. Here the CDR3 reads CASSIARGQNNEQFF. In DNA, the CDR3 is TGTGCCAGTAGTATAGCCCGAGGGCAAAACAATGAGCAGTTCTTC.

The chain employs TRBV27 and TRBJ2-7, with 10 bases fitting TRBD2. This CDR3 region has 14 residues. Germline CDR1 MNHEY, CDR2 SMNVEV (reference sequence). Trimming cost V 3 bases and J 6 bases; bases outside gene matches: 5. CDR3 region: CASSLSLAGAEQYF. CDR3 DNA sequence: TGTGCCAGCAGTTTGAGCCTAGCGGGGGCCGAGCAGTACTTC.

The chain has TRBV10-2 and TRBJ1-1; D possibly corresponds to TRBD1 (5 bases). The length of the CDR3 is 12 residues. The V end was cut by 10 bases, the J end by 2 bases, with 11 bases between. Germline lookup yields CDR1 WSHSY and CDR2 SAAADI. The CDR3 nucleotides are TGCGCCACTCAGGGCTCCAACACTGAAGCTTTCTTT. Protein product: CATQGSNTEAFF.

The chain combines TRBV5-1 with TRBJ1-4, with D perhaps matching TRBD1 (6 bases). The V end lost 4 bases, the J end lost 6 bases, and 16 bases lay between the germline ends. Germline CDR1 is SGHRS and CDR2 is YFSETQ. The CDR3 length is 15 residues. CDR3 protein: CASSPTGSRDEKLFF. CDR3 bases: TGCGCCAGCAGCCCAACAGGGTCAAGAGATGAAAAACTGTTTTTT.

This clone was observed a handful of times. The DNA of the CDR3 is TGCAGCGTTGACCCGACAGGGATGAAGACCCAGTACTTC. The encoded protein is CSVDPTGMKTQYF. This rearrangement joins TRBV29-1 to TRBJ2-5; TRBD1 matches at 7 bases. The ends lost 3 bases at V and 6 bases at J; junction bases unmatched: 7. CDR3 length equals 13 residues. Germline V lookup: CDR1 SQVTM, CDR2 ANQGSEA.

The chain recombines TRBV7-9 with TRBJ2-2; D unresolved. This CDR3 has 14 amino acids. CDR1 and CDR2 (germline): SEHNR, FQNEAQ (reference sequence). Trimming took 2 bases from V and 4 from J, leaving 8 bases between them. CDR3 bases: TGTGCCAGCAGCTTACAGTTACCCACCGGGGAGCTGTTTTTT. Translation gives CASSLQLPTGELFF.

The chain carries TRBV12-5 and TRBJ1-4; D is undetermined. The length of the CDR3 is 13 residues. In germline, CDR1 is LGHNT, CDR2 FRNRAP. With 9 bases removed from V and 7 bases from J, the gap between germline ends came to 15 bases. The CDR3 is CARGARVGEKLFF. In DNA form, the CDR3 reads TGTGCTAGGGGAGCGAGGGTTGGTGAAAAACTGTTTTTT.

J is TRBJ1-2 and V is TRBV30; D may be TRBD1 (6 bases). The CDR3 loop spans 13 amino acids. Germline CDR1 GTSNPN, CDR2 SVGIG (reference sequence). V was pared by 2 bases and J by 8 bases, with 15 bases between. The CDR3 here is CAWSLGGAEGYTF. The CDR3, as DNA: TGTGCCTGGAGTCTTGGGGGGGCGGAGGGCTACACCTTC.

The chain is built from TRBV27 and TRBJ1-1; D not resolved. The germline V and J ends were trimmed by 3 bases and 0 bases, with 11 bases remaining between them. Germline CDR1 reads MNHEY; CDR2 reads SMNVEV (reference sequence). The CDR3 contains 15 residues. The CDR3 DNA reads TGTGCCAGCAGTTTTCTGGCAGGAATGAACACTGAAGCTTTCTTT. Its protein product is CASSFLAGMNTEAFF.

The chain carries TRBV18 and TRBJ1-4, with D unclear. Trimming took 2 bases from V and 4 from J, leaving 8 bases between them. Per the germline V gene, CDR1 is KGHSH and CDR2 is LQKENI. The CDR3 is made up of 14 amino acids. The CDR3 DNA follows: TGTGCCAGCTCACCAGAGCCTAGTAATGAAAAACTGTTTTTT. Its translation: CASSPEPSNEKLFF.

The rearrangement uses TRBV2 and TRBJ1-4; tentative D call: TRBD1 (5 bases). The CDR3 is 15 amino acids. Germline loops: CDR1 SNHLY, CDR2 FYNNEI. V lost 1 base, J lost 3 bases, and 9 bases lay in between. The chain's CDR3 is CASSEVGGPNEKLFF. The CDR3 DNA is TGTGCCAGCAGTGAAGTGGGGGGACCTAATGAAAAACTGTTTTTT. Full variable domain (outside the CDR3, taken from reference TRBV2 and TRBJ1-4): EPEVTQTPSHQVTQMGQEVILRCVPISNHLYFYWYRQILGQKVEFLVSFYNNEISEKSEIFDDQFSVERPDGSNFTLKIRSTKLEDSAMYFCASSEVGGPNEKLFFGSGTQLSVL.

The chain links TRBV27 to TRBJ1-5, with a possible D match to TRBD1 (6 bases). Germline V gene lookup returns CDR1 MNHEY and CDR2 SMNVEV (reference sequence). This CDR3 region has 15 residues. V was clipped by 8 bases and J by 5 bases, with 19 bases between them. CDR3 protein: CASGPRRGLDQPQHF. The CDR3 DNA reads as TGTGCCAGCGGCCCCCGGCGGGGGCTTGATCAGCCCCAGCATTTT.

This rearrangement joins TRBV27 to TRBJ2-7, with a weak D call TRBD2 (5 bases). Deletions cut 2 bases from V and 0 bases from J, with 14 bases between. CDR3 length: 16 amino acids. Per germline, CDR1 MNHEY and CDR2 SMNVEV (reference sequence). The CDR3 here is CASSLRWTAGSYEQYF. The CDR3 nucleotides read TGTGCCAGCAGTTTAAGGTGGACCGCGGGCTCCTACGAGCAGTACTTC.

The chain uses TRBV4-3 and TRBJ2-2, with D tentatively TRBD1 (6 bases). The CDR3 is 14 amino acids. V shed 3 bases and J shed 6 bases, with 11 bases lying between them. Germline V lookup: CDR1 LGHNA, CDR2 YSLEER. CDR3: CASSQEQGAGELFF. The CDR3 DNA reads as TGCGCCAGCAGCCAGGAACAGGGAGCCGGGGAGCTGTTTTTT.

This clone showed up just once. The chain couples TRBV5-5 to TRBJ1-4; 7 bases agree with TRBD1. The length of the CDR3 is 16 residues. J gave up 0 bases and V 1 base, and 3 bases lay outside the gene matches. The germline V gene has CDR1 SGHKS and CDR2 YYEKEE (reference sequence). Here the CDR3 DNA reads TGTGCCAGCAGCTTGTTACAGGGGACAACTAATGAAAAACTGTTTTTT. Translating it yields CASSLLQGTTNEKLFF.

There are a few counts of this clone. The J gene is TRBJ1-1, the V gene TRBV7-3; possible D gene TRBD1, 5 bases. V was clipped by 6 bases and J by 2 bases, with 10 bases between them. CDR3 length: 13 amino acids. The germline CDR1 and CDR2 sequences are SGHTA and FQGTGA. DNA for the CDR3: TGTGCCAGCAGTCGACAGATCAACACTGAAGCTTTCTTT. It specifies CASSRQINTEAFF.